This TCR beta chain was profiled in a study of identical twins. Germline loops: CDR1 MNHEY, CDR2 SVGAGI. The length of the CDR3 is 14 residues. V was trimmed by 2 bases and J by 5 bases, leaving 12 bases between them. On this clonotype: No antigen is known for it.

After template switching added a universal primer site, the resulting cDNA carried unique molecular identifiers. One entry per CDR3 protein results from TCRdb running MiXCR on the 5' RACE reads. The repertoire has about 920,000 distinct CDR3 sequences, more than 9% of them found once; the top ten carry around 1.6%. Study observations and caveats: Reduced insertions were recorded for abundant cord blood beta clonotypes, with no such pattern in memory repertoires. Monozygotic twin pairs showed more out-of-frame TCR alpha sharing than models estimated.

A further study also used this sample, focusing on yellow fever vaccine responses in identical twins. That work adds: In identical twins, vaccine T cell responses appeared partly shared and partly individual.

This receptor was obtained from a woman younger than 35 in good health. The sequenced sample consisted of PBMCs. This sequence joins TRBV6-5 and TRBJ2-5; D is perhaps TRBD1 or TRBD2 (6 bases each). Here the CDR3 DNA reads TGTGCCAGCAGTTACGCCGGGGGCAGGGAGACCCAGTACTTC. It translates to CASSYAGGRETQYF.